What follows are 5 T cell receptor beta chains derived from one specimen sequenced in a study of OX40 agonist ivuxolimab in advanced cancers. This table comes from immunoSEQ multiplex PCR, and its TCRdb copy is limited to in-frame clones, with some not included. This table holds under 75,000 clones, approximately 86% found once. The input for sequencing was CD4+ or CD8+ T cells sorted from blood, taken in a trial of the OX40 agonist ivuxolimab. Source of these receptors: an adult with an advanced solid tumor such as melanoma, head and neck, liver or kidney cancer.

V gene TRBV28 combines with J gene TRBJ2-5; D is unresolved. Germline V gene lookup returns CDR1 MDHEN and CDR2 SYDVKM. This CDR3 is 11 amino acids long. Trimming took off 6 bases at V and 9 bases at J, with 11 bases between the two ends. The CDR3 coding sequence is TGTGCCAGCAGAACCCACTCGGCCCAGTACTTC. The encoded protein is CASRTHSAQYF. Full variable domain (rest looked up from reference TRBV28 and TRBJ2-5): DVKVTQSSRYLVKRTGEKVFLECVQDMDHENMFWYRQDPGLGLRLIYFSYDVKMKEKGDIPEGYSVSREKKERFSLILESASTNQTSMYLCASRTHSAQYFGPGTRLLVL.

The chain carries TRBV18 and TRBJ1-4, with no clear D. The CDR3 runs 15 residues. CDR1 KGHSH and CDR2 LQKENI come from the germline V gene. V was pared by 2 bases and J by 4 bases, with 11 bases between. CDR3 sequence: CASSPVAALNEKLFF. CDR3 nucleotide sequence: TGTGCCAGCTCACCAGTGGCAGCCCTTAATGAAAAACTGTTTTTT.

Here the CDR3 DNA reads TGCGCCAGCAGCGGAGGACAAGGGGTCGATGAGCAGTTCTTC. Protein sequence: CASSGGQGVDEQFF. The rearrangement links TRBV5-1 to TRBJ2-1; D is possibly TRBD1 or TRBD2 (5 bases each). Germline CDR1 SGHRS, CDR2 YFSETQ. The CDR3 totals 14 residues. V shed 4 bases and J shed 8 bases, with 16 bases lying between them.

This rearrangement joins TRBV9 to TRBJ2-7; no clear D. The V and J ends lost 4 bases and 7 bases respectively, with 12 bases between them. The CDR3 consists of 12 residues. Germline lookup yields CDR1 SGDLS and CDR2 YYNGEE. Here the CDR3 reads CASSSQRGEQYF. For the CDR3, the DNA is TGTGCCAGCAGCAGCCAACGTGGGGAGCAGTACTTC.

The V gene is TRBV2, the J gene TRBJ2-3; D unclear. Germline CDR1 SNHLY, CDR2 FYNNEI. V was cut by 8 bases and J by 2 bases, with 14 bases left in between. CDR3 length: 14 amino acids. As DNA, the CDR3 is TGTGCCAGCCGGTTAAGGCTTTCCACAGATACGCAGTATTTT. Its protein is CASRLRLSTDTQYF.